This is a list of T cell receptor beta chains from one sample in a study. Method: immunoSEQ multiplex PCR; TCRdb's copy keeps in-frame clones and lacks some. Of under 65,000 clones in the sample, about 92% were seen once. Source material: PBMCs. Receptors were obtained from a middle-aged man with rheumatoid arthritis. Each CDR3 is given with its conserved first and last residue. D genes are given only for firm matches.

d_gene: TRBD1
j_gene: TRBJ1-1
v_gene: TRBV10-1
CDR3aa: CASSESTGATEAFF

d_gene: TRBD1
j_gene: TRBJ1-1
v_gene: TRBV5-6
CDR3aa: CASSPDRRWTEAFF

d_gene: TRBD1
j_gene: TRBJ1-4
v_gene: TRBV5-4
CDR3aa: CASSPPMTDRGAKLFF

d_gene: NA
j_gene: TRBJ1-3
v_gene: TRBV4-1
CDR3aa: CASSQDRGSAGNTIYF

d_gene: TRBD2
j_gene: TRBJ2-5
v_gene: TRBV7-6
CDR3aa: CASSEVTSGREETQYF

d_gene: NA
j_gene: TRBJ2-7
v_gene: TRBV18
CDR3aa: CASSPTPAQRLSYEQYF

d_gene: NA
j_gene: TRBJ1-3
v_gene: TRBV5-1
CDR3aa: CASSLDRLSSGNTIYF

d_gene: NA
j_gene: TRBJ1-1
v_gene: TRBV15
CDR3aa: CATSRDDGMEAFF

d_gene: NA
j_gene: TRBJ2-1
v_gene: TRBV5-5
CDR3aa: CASSLGSLTYNEQFF

d_gene: NA
j_gene: TRBJ1-4
v_gene: TRBV5-1
CDR3aa: CASSSGASHEKLFF

d_gene: NA
j_gene: TRBJ1-4
v_gene: TRBV30
CDR3aa: CAWSTRSNEKLFF

d_gene: NA
j_gene: TRBJ2-2
v_gene: TRBV12-5
CDR3aa: CASGLVHWMVFRDGELFF

d_gene: NA
j_gene: TRBJ2-2
v_gene: TRBV11-2
CDR3aa: CASSLWGAPGELFF

d_gene: NA
j_gene: TRBJ2-1
v_gene: TRBV20-1
CDR3aa: CSARGDNEQFF

d_gene: TRBD1
j_gene: TRBJ2-7
v_gene: TRBV24-1
CDR3aa: CATSETDRGRDEQYF

d_gene: NA
j_gene: TRBJ2-7
v_gene: TRBV28
CDR3aa: CASSPSLGVGSYEQYF

d_gene: NA
j_gene: TRBJ2-5
v_gene: TRBV9
CDR3aa: CASSVQGWGETQYF

d_gene: NA
j_gene: TRBJ1-2
v_gene: TRBV11-2
CDR3aa: CASSTFMANYGYTF

d_gene: TRBD2
j_gene: TRBJ2-1
v_gene: TRBV18
CDR3aa: CASSPPQREGNNEQFF

d_gene: TRBD1
j_gene: TRBJ1-3
v_gene: TRBV7-9
CDR3aa: CASSLGDRGGLRSGNTIYF

d_gene: NA
j_gene: TRBJ2-7
v_gene: TRBV30
CDR3aa: CAWSVQGYEQYF

d_gene: NA
j_gene: TRBJ1-2
v_gene: TRBV30
CDR3aa: CAWNDPGQFFYGYTF

d_gene: TRBD2
j_gene: TRBJ2-2
v_gene: TRBV7-2
CDR3aa: CASSPGLAGPPVTGELFF

d_gene: NA
j_gene: TRBJ1-2
v_gene: TRBV6-4
CDR3aa: CASSPAVGTSNYGYTF

d_gene: NA
j_gene: TRBJ2-3
v_gene: TRBV7-9
CDR3aa: CASSSGIFTDTQYF

d_gene: TRBD1
j_gene: TRBJ1-6
v_gene: TRBV3-1/TRBV3-2
CDR3aa: CASSQDDRANSPLHF

d_gene: NA
j_gene: TRBJ1-4
v_gene: TRBV30
CDR3aa: CAWSGEPMGKLFF